Here is one T cell receptor (beta chain) with its context. Its matching antigen is unknown. The data belong to a study of type 1 regulatory T cells. About the study: An in vitro protocol generated T-allo10, a Tr1-enriched, alloantigen-specific CD4 T cell product. The study's findings and limits: Tr1 cells had a more restricted TCR repertoire than non-Tr1 cells.

CDR1 and CDR2 (germline): GTSNPN, SVGIG (reference sequence). Trimming removed 4 bases from V and 3 bases from J, with 16 bases in between. The CDR3 spans 15 residues. TCRdb redid the calling of the reads with MiXCR, one entry per CDR3 protein. Of around 65,000 distinct CDR3 sequences in the sample, about 50% are singletons; the top ten hold about 2.1%. The sample consisted of cultured non-Tr1 T cells, either the whole culture or a sorted T cell fraction (not recorded which). The sequence was obtained from a human donor in good health. V is TRBV30 and J is TRBJ2-1; D might be TRBD2 (5 bases). CDR3 region: CAWTQVGSLYNEQFF. The CDR3 DNA reads TGTGCCTGGACTCAGGTGGGGAGTCTCTACAATGAGCAGTTCTTC.